This T cell receptor (beta chain) derives from a study of blood T cells in healthy people across ages. Findings and limits, study-wide: Changes seen in expanded clonotypes were possibly confounded by donor CMV status left unknown.

Next came a second PCR, run for 7 to 11 cycles, which used a sample-barcoded 5' primer along with a J-beta primer mix. TCRdb called the 5' RACE reads again in MiXCR, with one record for every CDR3 protein. The table records roughly 550,000 distinct CDR3 sequences, 24% of them present only once. Notes on this clonotype: Antigen: not known.

The data were also submitted as part of a second study, on T cells of mothers and their children. This second report adds: All extracted RNA went into cDNA synthesis, about 1.6 ug per 15 ul. Per mother, over 9.5 million TCR beta CDR3 reads were obtained; per child, about 3 million.

This sequence originates from a boy aged 5-17 years in good health. The source material was blood.

The CDR3 DNA follows: TGCAGTGCTAGAGATATTAACCCCAGCGACACCGGGGAGCTGTTTTTT. Its protein product is CSARDINPSDTGELFF. This chain uses TRBV20-1 with TRBJ2-2; D unresolved. This CDR3 is 16 amino acids long. Trimming removed 0 bases from V and 3 bases from J, with 14 bases in between. Germline V gives CDR1 DFQATT, CDR2 SNEGSKA (reference sequence).